This TCR beta chain was profiled in a study of T cells in Graves' hyperthyroidism and ophthalmopathy. Study-level results: Blood held most thyroid clonotypes expanded above 0.001 frequency.

A remark on this clonotype: No antigen is known for it.

Lactation, pregnancy, other autoimmune disease or uncontrolled infection excluded patients. RNA transcripts were the template for amplifying TCR beta CDR3 regions. Primed by the HTBI set, a first-round RT-PCR was run on the TCR CDR3. TCRdb itself ran the multiplex PCR reads through MiXCR, one entry per CDR3 protein. Of 400,000 or so distinct CDR3 sequences detected, around 15% appear once; the ten largest clones hold around 28%. CDR3 length: 14 amino acids. Germline loops: CDR1 DFQATT, CDR2 SNEGSKA (reference sequence). V gave up 6 bases and J gave up 3 bases, with 18 bases separating them. This sequence was found in a man in his fifties or sixties with Graves' ophthalmopathy. The sequencing sample was made of blood. J is TRBJ2-7 and V is TRBV20-1, with D perhaps matching TRBD1 or TRBD2 (6 bases each). CDR3 protein: CSAKTAGHVYEQYF. The CDR3 DNA reads TGCAGTGCCAAAACCGCGGGACACGTCTACGAGCAGTACTTC.